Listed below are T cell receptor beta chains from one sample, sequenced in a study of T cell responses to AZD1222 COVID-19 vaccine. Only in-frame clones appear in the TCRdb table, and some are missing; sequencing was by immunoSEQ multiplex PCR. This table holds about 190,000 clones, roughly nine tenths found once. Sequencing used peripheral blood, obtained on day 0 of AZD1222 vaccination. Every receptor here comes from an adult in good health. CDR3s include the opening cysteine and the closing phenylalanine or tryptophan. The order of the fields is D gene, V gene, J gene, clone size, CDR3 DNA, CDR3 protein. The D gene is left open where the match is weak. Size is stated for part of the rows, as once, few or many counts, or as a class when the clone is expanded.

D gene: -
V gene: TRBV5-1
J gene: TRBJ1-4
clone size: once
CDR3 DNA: TGCGCCAGCAGCCAGGATGGGGGAACTAATGAAAAACTGTTTTTT
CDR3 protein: CASSQDGGTNEKLFF

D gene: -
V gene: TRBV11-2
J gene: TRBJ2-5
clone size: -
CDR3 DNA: TGTGCCAGCAGCTTAGGTACTGAAGTAGAGACCCAGTACTTC
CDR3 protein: CASSLGTEVETQYF

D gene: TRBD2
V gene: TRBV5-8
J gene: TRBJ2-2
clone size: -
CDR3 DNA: TGTGCCAGCAGCTTAATGACTAGCGGGGCCGGGGAGCTGTTTTTT
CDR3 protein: CASSLMTSGAGELFF

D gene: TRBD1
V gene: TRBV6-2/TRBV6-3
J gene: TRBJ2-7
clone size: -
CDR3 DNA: TGTGCCAGCAGTAACCTCGGGACAGGGAGGACCTACGAGCAGTACTTC
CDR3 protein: CASSNLGTGRTYEQYF

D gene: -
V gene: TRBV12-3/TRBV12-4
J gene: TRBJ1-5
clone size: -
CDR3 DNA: TGTGCCAGCAGAAGAGGGAATCAGCCCCAGCATTTT
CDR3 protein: CASRRGNQPQHF

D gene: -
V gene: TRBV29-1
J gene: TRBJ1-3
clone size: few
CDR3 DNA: TGCAGCGTGGGATTGGAAAACCGAAACACCATATATTTT
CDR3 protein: CSVGLENRNTIYF

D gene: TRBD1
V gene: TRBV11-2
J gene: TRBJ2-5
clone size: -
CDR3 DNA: TGTGCCAGCGGACAGGGGGTCCAAGAGACCCAGTACTTC
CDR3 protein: CASGQGVQETQYF

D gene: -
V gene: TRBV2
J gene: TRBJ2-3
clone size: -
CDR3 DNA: TGTGCCAGCAGAGCGTATGAAGAAGATACGCAGTATTTT
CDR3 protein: CASRAYEEDTQYF

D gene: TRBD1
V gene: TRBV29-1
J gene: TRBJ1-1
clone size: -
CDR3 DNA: TGCAGCGTTATCGAGGGGACAGCTGAAGCTTTCTTT
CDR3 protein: CSVIEGTAEAFF

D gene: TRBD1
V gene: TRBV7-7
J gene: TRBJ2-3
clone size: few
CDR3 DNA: TGTGCTAGCAGCCCCGGGACAGGGGGATCCGATACGCAGTATTTT
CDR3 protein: CASSPGTGGSDTQYF

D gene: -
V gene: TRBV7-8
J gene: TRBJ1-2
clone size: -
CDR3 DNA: TGTGCCAGCAGCTTAAGACCTAACTATGGCTACACCTTC
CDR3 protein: CASSLRPNYGYTF

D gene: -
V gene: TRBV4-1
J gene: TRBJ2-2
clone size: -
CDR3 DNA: TGCGCCAGCAGCCAAGTCAGGGGAGCCGCCGGGGAGCTGTTTTTT
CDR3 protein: CASSQVRGAAGELFF

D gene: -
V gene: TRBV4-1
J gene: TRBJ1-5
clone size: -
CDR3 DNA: TGCGCCAGCAGCCAGGAACCGTACATTAATCAGCCCCAGCATTTT
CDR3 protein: CASSQEPYINQPQHF

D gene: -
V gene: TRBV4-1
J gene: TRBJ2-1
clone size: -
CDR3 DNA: TGCGCCAGCAGCCAAGTCGGCGGGGTATCCTACAATGAGCAGTTCTTC
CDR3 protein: CASSQVGGVSYNEQFF

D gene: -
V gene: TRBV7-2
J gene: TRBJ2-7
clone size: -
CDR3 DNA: TGTGCCAGCAGCAGCGACCCCCTTGGCGAGCAGTACTTC
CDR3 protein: CASSSDPLGEQYF

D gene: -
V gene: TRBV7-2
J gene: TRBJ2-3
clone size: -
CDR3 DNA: TGTGCCAGCAGCTCGAGAAAAGACGCCTTCTTCGGGACGCAGTATTTT
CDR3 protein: CASSSRKDAFFGTQYF

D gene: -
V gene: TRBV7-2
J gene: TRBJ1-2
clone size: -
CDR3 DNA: TGTGCCAGCAGCTTAGGAGGCGGGTATGGCTACACCTTC
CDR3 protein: CASSLGGGYGYTF

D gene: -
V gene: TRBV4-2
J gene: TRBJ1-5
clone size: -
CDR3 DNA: TGTGCCAGCAGCCCTCTCGATGATAGCAATCAGCCCCAGCATTTT
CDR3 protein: CASSPLDDSNQPQHF

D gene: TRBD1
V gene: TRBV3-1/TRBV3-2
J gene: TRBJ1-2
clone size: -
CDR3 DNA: TGTGCCAGCAGCCCTCCCGGGACAGGACTCCACTTC
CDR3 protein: CASSPPGTGLHF

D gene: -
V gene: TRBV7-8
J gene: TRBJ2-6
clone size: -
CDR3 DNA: TGTGCCAGCAGCTTAACGGGGTTTCCGGCTGGGGCCAACGTCCTGACTTTC
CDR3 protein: CASSLTGFPAGANVLTF

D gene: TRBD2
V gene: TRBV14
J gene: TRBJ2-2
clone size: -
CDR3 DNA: TGTGCCAGCAGCTCGACTAGCTGGGATTCCACCGGGGAGCTGTTTTTT
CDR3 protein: CASSSTSWDSTGELFF

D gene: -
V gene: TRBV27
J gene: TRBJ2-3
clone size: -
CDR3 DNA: TGTGCCAGCAGTTTAGTCGAGTCAGATACGCAGTATTTT
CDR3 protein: CASSLVESDTQYF

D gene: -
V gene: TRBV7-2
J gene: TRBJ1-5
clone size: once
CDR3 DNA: TGTGCCAGCAGCTTAGGGGTAGGGGCTGGCAATCAGCCCCAGCATTTT
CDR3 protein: CASSLGVGAGNQPQHF

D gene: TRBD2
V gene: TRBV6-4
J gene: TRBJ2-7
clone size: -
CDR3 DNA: TGTGCCAGCAGTGTCGGGGCGGGGGGTAGCTACGAGCAGTACTTC
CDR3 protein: CASSVGAGGSYEQYF

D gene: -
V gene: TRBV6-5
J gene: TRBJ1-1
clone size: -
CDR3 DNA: TGTGCCAGCAGTTACTTGGGGGCGCCCCTTGCTTTCTTT
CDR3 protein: CASSYLGAPLAFF

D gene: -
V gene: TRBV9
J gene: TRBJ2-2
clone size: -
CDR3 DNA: TGTGCCAGCAGCCGAGGCAGGGCTGGTAGTTGGACCGGGGAGCTGTTTTTT
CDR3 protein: CASSRGRAGSWTGELFF

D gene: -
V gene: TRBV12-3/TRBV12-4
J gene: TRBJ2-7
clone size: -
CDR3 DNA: TGTGCCAGCAGTTTATCGCGGGTATACGAGCAGTACTTC
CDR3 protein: CASSLSRVYEQYF

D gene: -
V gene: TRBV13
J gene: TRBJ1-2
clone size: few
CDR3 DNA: TGTGCCAGCAGGTTAAGGGGATCCGGGGTTAGCCTCTATGGCTACACCTTC
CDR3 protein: CASRLRGSGVSLYGYTF

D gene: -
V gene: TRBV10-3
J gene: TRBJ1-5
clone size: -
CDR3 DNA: TGTGCCATCAGTGAACGGATAGGCCACGATAGCAATCAGCCCCAGCATTTT
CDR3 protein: CAISERIGHDSNQPQHF

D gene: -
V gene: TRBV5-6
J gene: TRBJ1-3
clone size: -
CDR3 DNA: TGTGCCAGCAGCCCCCTCTCCGGGACAAGCCTAAACACCATATATTTT
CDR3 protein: CASSPLSGTSLNTIYF

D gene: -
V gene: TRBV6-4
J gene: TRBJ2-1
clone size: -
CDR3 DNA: TGTGCCAGCAGTGAAGAGGGGCCTGTATCCCACAGTGAGCAGTTCTTC
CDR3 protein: CASSEEGPVSHSEQFF

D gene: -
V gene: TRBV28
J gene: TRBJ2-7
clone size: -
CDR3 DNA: TGTGCCAGCAGTTTATGGACACAAGGAGGGGACTCCTACGAGCAGTACTTC
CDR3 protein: CASSLWTQGGDSYEQYF

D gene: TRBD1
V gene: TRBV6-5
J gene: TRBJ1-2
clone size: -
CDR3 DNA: TGTGCCAGCTCAACAGGGGACAGCTATGGCTACACCTTC
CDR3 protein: CASSTGDSYGYTF

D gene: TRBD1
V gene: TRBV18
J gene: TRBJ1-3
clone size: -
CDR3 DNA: TGTGCCAGCACAGGGGATCTCGGAAACACCATATATTTT
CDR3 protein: CASTGDLGNTIYF

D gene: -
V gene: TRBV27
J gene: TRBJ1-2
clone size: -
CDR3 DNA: TGTGCCAGCAGTATGGGTACAGGATCGTCCGTTGGCTACACCTTC
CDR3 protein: CASSMGTGSSVGYTF

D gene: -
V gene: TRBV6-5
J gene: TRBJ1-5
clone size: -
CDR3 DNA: TGTGCCAGCAGTTCGAGACGCGGCAATCAGCCCCAGCATTTT
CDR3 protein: CASSSRRGNQPQHF

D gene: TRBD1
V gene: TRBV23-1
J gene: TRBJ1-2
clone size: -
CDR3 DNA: TGCGCCAGCAGCCTGACAGGGAACTATGGCTACACCTTC
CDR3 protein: CASSLTGNYGYTF